These 22 T cell receptor beta chains came from one sample sequenced in a study of neurological immune-mediated disorders. MiXCR, run by TCRdb on the 5' RACE reads, gives a single entry per CDR3 protein. The table lists approximately 90,000 distinct CDR3 sequences, roughly 3.5% of them singletons. Sequenced: PBMCs. These receptor sequences come from a woman aged 18-35 years with multiple sclerosis.

This clonotype was recorded many times. The rearrangement joins TRBV12-3 or TRBV12-4 to TRBJ2-1; tentative D call: TRBD2 (7 bases). The CDR3 sequence is 15 residues long. Deletions cut 5 bases from V and 2 bases from J, with 13 bases between. CDR3 in amino acids: CASSLGGVAYNEQFF. The CDR3 nucleotides read TGTGCCAGCAGTCTAGGGGGGGTCGCCTACAATGAGCAGTTCTTC.

Regarding this clonotype: A junction boundary mismatches the germline segment, possibly from a read error. The chain carries TRBV29-1 and TRBJ2-6; D remains unclear. CDR3 length: 12 amino acids. CDR1 and CDR2 (germline): SQVTM, ANQGSEA. The CDR3 DNA reads as TGCCCTGGATCTTCTGGGGACAACGTCCTGACTTTC. Translation gives CPGSSGDNVLTF.

There are many counts of this clonotype. The chain's CDR3 is CASSLLPGVENTEAFF. CDR3 DNA sequence: TGCGCCAGCAGCTTGTTACCGGGGGTTGAGAACACTGAAGCTTTCTTT. The gene calls are TRBV5-1 and TRBJ1-1; tentatively, D is TRBD1 (5 bases). V was clipped by 1 base and J by 1 base, with 14 bases between them. Germline loops: CDR1 SGHRS, CDR2 YFSETQ. The CDR3 consists of 16 residues.

This clonotype was recorded at least ten times. The chain has TRBV24-1 and TRBJ2-1; tentatively, D is TRBD2 (5 bases). Looked up from germline, CDR1 is KGHDR and CDR2 is SFDVKD. V was pared by 7 bases and J by 9 bases, with 15 bases between. CDR3 length: 13 residues. CDR3 bases: TGTGCCACCAGCCGGGTTTCCAGCGGTGAGCAGTTCTTC. Amino acids: CATSRVSSGEQFF.

A word on this clonotype: This may come from a read error, since a much larger clone is one base off. This chain links TRBV7-2 with TRBJ2-7; no clear D. V lost 3 bases and J lost 3, with 12 bases in between. Germline V gene data show CDR1 as SGHTA and CDR2 as FQGNSA. This CDR3 is built from 14 residues. CDR3 in DNA: TGTGCCAGCAGCTTGTTCACAGAAAACTACGAGCAGTACTTC. Translating gives CASSLFTENYEQYF. Variable domain in full (rest from reference TRBV7-2 and TRBJ2-7): GAGVSQSPSNKVTEKGKDVELRCDPISGHTALYWYRQSLGQGLEFLIYFQGNSAPDKSGLPSDRFSAERTGGSVSTLTIQRTQQEDSAVYLCASSLFTENYEQYFGPGTRLTVT.

This clonotype was found many times. The genes are TRBV12-5 and TRBJ2-1; 11 bases map to TRBD2. The V segment lost 5 bases and the J segment 7 bases; nucleotides outside the gene matches: 7. The CDR3 runs 15 residues. Germline CDR1 LGHNT, CDR2 FRNRAP. The DNA of the CDR3 is TGTGCTAGTGGTGCCCTAGCGGGGGGCTGGAATGAGCAGTTCTTC. Protein sequence: CASGALAGGWNEQFF.

At least ten counts were recorded for this clonotype. V gene TRBV7-9 combines with J gene TRBJ2-1, with D unresolved. The CDR3 spans 12 residues. Germline values: CDR1 SEHNR, CDR2 FQNEAQ (reference sequence). Trimming cost V 4 bases and J 4 bases, with 5 bases left between them. This CDR3 reads CASSYVYNEQFF. Written as DNA, the CDR3 is TGTGCCAGCAGCTACGTATACAATGAGCAGTTCTTC.

This rearrangement joins TRBV11-2 to TRBJ1-2; no firm D call. This CDR3 is built from 16 residues. V shed 0 bases and J shed 2 bases, with 13 bases lying between them. Germline V gene sequence: CDR1 SGHAT, CDR2 FQNNGV. CDR3 nucleotide sequence: TGTGCCAGCAGCTTAGATTCCCGGGCCAAGAACTATGGCTACACCTTC. Its translation: CASSLDSRAKNYGYTF.

This clonotype has ten or more counts. The chain carries TRBV6-1 and TRBJ1-5; D is undetermined. Germline V gene data show CDR1 as MNHNS and CDR2 as SASEGT. This CDR3 contains 13 residues. V dropped 3 bases and J dropped 7 bases, with 10 bases sitting between them. CDR3 bases: TGTGCCAGCAGTGAGATAAAGAACCAGCCCCAGCATTTT. Protein: CASSEIKNQPQHF.

This clonotype was counted many times. The J gene is TRBJ1-1, the V gene TRBV5-1; D remains unclear. The CDR3 is made up of 15 amino acids. V shed 3 bases and J shed 1 base, with 13 bases lying between them. The V gene's germline CDR1 is SGHRS and CDR2 YFSETQ. The CDR3 sequence: CASSSMGSENTEAFF. The CDR3 DNA is TGCGCCAGCAGCTCAATGGGGTCTGAGAACACTGAAGCTTTCTTT.

Here the CDR3 reads CASSQGHEQYF. The CDR3 DNA follows: TGCGCCAGCAGCCAAGGACACGAGCAGTACTTC. V usage is TRBV4-1 and J usage is TRBJ2-7; D is undetermined. V was shortened by 1 base and J by 5 bases, with 3 bases between the two germline ends. The germline CDR1 and CDR2 sequences are MGHRA and YSYEKL. The CDR3 length is 11 residues.

This clonotype showed up many times. The chain couples TRBV5-5 to TRBJ2-3; D uncertain. Germline V CDR1 and CDR2: SGHKS, YYEKEE (reference sequence). CDR3 length: 17 amino acids. V was pared by 2 bases and J by 2 bases, with 18 bases between. The CDR3 is CASSLPNGRGPTDTQYF. The CDR3 nucleotides read TGTGCCAGCAGCTTACCTAATGGCAGAGGTCCCACAGATACGCAGTATTTT.

Turning to this clonotype: This may arise from a read error, as a much more abundant clone is one base away. The conserved closing phenylalanine or tryptophan is absent in this CDR3, likely reflecting a read error. The V gene is TRBV25-1, the J gene TRBJ2-5; D is possibly TRBD1 (6 bases). The CDR3 totals 13 residues. Germline loops: CDR1 MGHDK, CDR2 SYGVNS. Trimming took 6 bases from V and 7 from J, leaving 15 bases between them. CDR3 protein: CASRPDRGGTQYI. In nucleotides, the CDR3 is TGTGCCAGCAGGCCAGACAGAGGGGGGACCCAGTACATC.

This clonotype was counted many times. The rearrangement joins TRBV20-1 to TRBJ2-5; 9 bases align to TRBD2. V gave up 0 bases and J gave up 2 bases; unmatched junction bases: 10. There are 17 residues in the CDR3. Germline lookup yields CDR1 DFQATT and CDR2 SNEGSKA (reference sequence). For the CDR3, the DNA is TGCAGTGCTAGAGATAGAAAGCGGGGGGCCTCTCAAGAGACCCAGTACTTC. It specifies CSARDRKRGASQETQYF.

This clonotype showed up many times. The V call is TRBV2, the J call TRBJ2-5; no clear D gene. CDR3 length: 11 amino acids. Per the germline V gene, CDR1 is SNHLY and CDR2 is FYNNEI. Trimming stripped 6 bases from V and 5 bases from J, with 7 bases between. CDR3 DNA sequence: TGTGCCAGCAGCCCAAGGGAGACCCAGTACTTC. Translated: CASSPRETQYF. Complete variable domain (other parts from reference TRBV2 and TRBJ2-5): EPEVTQTPSHQVTQMGQEVILRCVPISNHLYFYWYRQILGQKVEFLVSFYNNEISEKSEIFDDQFSVERPDGSNFTLKIRSTKLEDSAMYFCASSPRETQYFGPGTRLLVL.

This clonotype was counted ten times or more. V and J are TRBV27 and TRBJ2-7, with D perhaps TRBD2 (6 bases). Germline V gives CDR1 MNHEY, CDR2 SMNVEV (reference sequence). V lost 6 bases and J 1 base, leaving 13 bases between the germline ends. There are 14 residues in the CDR3. The CDR3 DNA is TGTGCCAGCAGGGCGGAGGGGTGGTCCTACGAGCAGTACTTC. This codes for CASRAEGWSYEQYF.

This clonotype has a handful of counts. This rearrangement joins TRBV19 to TRBJ2-1; D is perhaps TRBD2 (5 bases). The length of the CDR3 is 19 residues. V lost 1 base and J 10 bases, leaving 29 bases between the germline ends. Germline CDR1 is LNHDA and CDR2 is SQIVND (reference sequence). CDR3 DNA: TGTGCCAGTAGTATAGGATTCCGATTCGGGGAAACATTTAATTTGGAGCAGTTCTTC. Its translation: CASSIGFRFGETFNLEQFF.

This clonotype was seen ten or more times. This chain joins TRBV20-1 and TRBJ2-2; D is uncertain. Trimming stripped 0 bases from V and 6 bases from J, with 17 bases between. This CDR3 has 16 amino acids. Germline-derived CDR1 and CDR2 are DFQATT and SNEGSKA (reference sequence). The CDR3 here is CSARDQALHGAGELFF. The CDR3, as DNA: TGCAGTGCTAGAGATCAGGCCCTACATGGCGCCGGGGAGCTGTTTTTT.

In this sample, this clonotype turned up many times. V and J are TRBV27 and TRBJ1-1; no reliable D call. The CDR3 loop spans 15 amino acids. Deletions cut 7 bases from V and 2 bases from J, with 17 bases between. CDR1 and CDR2 from the germline V gene are MNHEY and SMNVEV (reference sequence). DNA for the CDR3: TGTGCCAGCACGGACCTTGGCGGCATAAACACTGAAGCTTTCTTT. This translates into CASTDLGGINTEAFF.

In its sample, this clonotype was seen many times. The genes are TRBV15 and TRBJ1-5; no definite D call. This CDR3 contains 14 residues. The germline gives CDR1 LNHNV, CDR2 YYDKDF (reference sequence). The V gene lost 1 base and the J gene lost 1 base, with 5 bases spanning the gap. CDR3 amino acids: CATSRGRSNQPQHF. The CDR3 DNA reads TGTGCCACCAGCAGAGGACGGAGCAATCAGCCCCAGCATTTT.

This clonotype was recorded many times. The chain links TRBV27 to TRBJ1-6, with D possibly being TRBD1 (5 bases). With 5 bases removed from V and 10 bases from J, the gap between germline ends came to 15 bases. CDR3 length: 14 amino acids. Germline V gives CDR1 MNHEY, CDR2 SMNVEV (reference sequence). CDR3 bases: TGTGCCAGCAGTCGCCAACAGGAGGGGTCACCCCTCCACTTT. Translating it yields CASSRQQEGSPLHF.

This clonotype has at least ten counts. This chain joins TRBV12-3 or TRBV12-4 and TRBJ2-7; D is unresolved. The CDR3 extends over 13 amino acids. Trimming pared 6 bases from V and 0 bases from J, leaving 9 bases between. This CDR3 is CASSFRSSYEQYF. The CDR3 nucleotides are TGTGCCAGCAGCTTCAGGAGCTCCTACGAGCAGTACTTC.